This T cell receptor (beta chain) was retrieved from a study of blood T cell repertoires in COVID-19. Study at large: The analysed material was cDNA or gDNA that came from T cells, B-cell-depleted T cells, or PBMCs.

Per the authors' pipeline: Amplification of reference gene primers provided the estimated nucleated cell counts. Produced via immunoSEQ multiplex PCR; TCRdb's table is partial and in-frame only. That table furnishes V, J and clone size, whereas the DNA furnished D and trimming. The repertoire holds around 250,000 clones, with 80% to 90% as singletons. Germline trimming cut 11 bases from V and 3 bases from J; bases unmatched to any gene: 9. Germline lookup yields CDR1 ENHRY and CDR2 SYGVKD. The CDR3 contains 14 residues. What was sequenced was peripheral blood. The sequence was collected from a man aged 55 to 70 with acute or convalescent COVID-19. The chain uses TRBV10-3 and TRBJ1-2; 10 bases map to TRBD1. This CDR3 is CASRGTGEDYGYTF. The DNA for the CDR3 is TGTGCCTCGCGTGGGACAGGGGAGGACTATGGCTACACCTTC.